The TCR beta chain under discussion was sequenced for a study of identical twins. The CDR3 consists of 16 residues. Per germline, CDR1 SGDLS and CDR2 YYNGEE. The V gene lost 3 bases and the J gene lost 2 bases, with 17 bases spanning the gap. Each donor was a healthy Caucasian. It was template switching that added a universal primer site, and there were unique molecular identifiers on the cDNA. MiXCR was run by TCRdb on the 5' RACE reads, yielding one entry per CDR3 protein. The sample records over 600,000 distinct CDR3 sequences, around 20% being singletons. The same sample was also used in a study of T cells expressing NK-cell markers. According to that study: A few donors showed these clonotypes also leading the CD3+CD56-NKG2C+ fraction. Whether expanded NKG2C-expressing T cell clones recognize HCMV is unknown.

The chain carries TRBV9 and TRBJ1-1; D not certain. The source is a woman aged 18-30 years in good health. Input material: PBMCs. Written as DNA, the CDR3 is TGTGCCAGCAGCGCCCCTGTTGGGATTCTCAACACTGAAGCTTTCTTT. Translated, it gives CASSAPVGILNTEAFF. The full variable domain, with the rest looked up from reference TRBV9 and TRBJ1-1, is DSGVTQTPKHLITATGQRVTLRCSPRSGDLSVYWYQQSLDQGLQFLIQYYNGEERAKGNILERFSAQQFPDLHSELNLSSLELGDSALYFCASSAPVGILNTEAFFGQGTRLTVV.